This T cell receptor (beta chain) was captured in a study of T cells after yellow fever vaccination. Points from the study as a whole: Most clones from primary vaccination resurfaced after the booster (96% CD4, 88% CD8). By day 5 rather than day 15, the secondary response had peaked, though it was weaker.

As to this clonotype: Its antigen remains unidentified.

The CDR3 covers 16 residues. CDR1 and CDR2 (germline): DFQATT, SNEGSKA (reference sequence). J was trimmed by 2 bases and V by 6 bases; bases with no gene match: 10. A 5'RACE template-switching step, the method used to make TCR cDNA, added a universal primer site and UMIs. TCRdb recomputed calls from the 5' RACE reads with MiXCR, one row per CDR3 protein. This table has about 150,000 distinct CDR3 sequences, 5% to 8% appearing once. The chain joins TRBV20-1 to TRBJ2-5; 12 bases are shared with TRBD2. This TCR was sampled from a man aged 30 to 45 who received the YFV17D yellow fever vaccine. The sequencing here drew on CD4+ T cells sorted from PBMCs, taken 10 days after the yellow fever booster vaccination. CDR3 loop: CSAQGPSGRVQETQYF. The DNA for the CDR3 is TGCAGTGCCCAGGGGCCTAGCGGGAGGGTTCAAGAGACCCAGTACTTC.